One sample yielded the 25 T cell receptor beta chains listed below, sequenced in a study of blood T cell repertoires in COVID-19. Libraries were prepared by immunoSEQ multiplex PCR; TCRdb keeps only in-frame clonotypes and omits some of them. The sample shows 57,000 or so clones, around four fifths of them seen only once. Sequenced material: peripheral blood. The receptor set was obtained from a man between 65 and 80 years old with acute or convalescent COVID-19.

The CDR3 DNA is TGTGCCAGCAGCTTAGCTCTGCAGGGCTATGGCTACACCTTC. It specifies CASSLALQGYGYTF. The V call is TRBV7-9, the J call TRBJ1-2; TRBD1 is a possible D gene (5 bases). The germline gives CDR1 SEHNR, CDR2 FQNEAQ (reference sequence). V gave up 0 bases and J gave up 4 bases, with 9 bases separating them. The CDR3 has 14 residues.

The V and J genes are TRBV7-9 and TRBJ2-1; the D gene is possibly TRBD1 (6 bases). The CDR3 runs to 14 residues. Trimming cost V 4 bases and J 5 bases, with 12 bases left between them. Germline V gene sequence: CDR1 SEHNR, CDR2 FQNEAQ (reference sequence). The CDR3 here is CASSSTQGNNEQFF. The CDR3 DNA follows: TGTGCCAGCAGCTCGACCCAGGGGAACAATGAGCAGTTCTTC.

This clone was seen once. The rearrangement uses TRBV19 and TRBJ2-1; perhaps TRBD2 as D (5 bases). Germline CDR1 is LNHDA and CDR2 is SQIVND (reference sequence). The CDR3 runs 14 residues. The V end lost 1 base, the J end lost 2 bases, and 6 bases lay between the germline ends. The CDR3 sequence: CASSIGGAYNEQFF. The CDR3 nucleotides are TGTGCCAGTAGTATAGGGGGAGCCTACAATGAGCAGTTCTTC. Combining the CDR3 with reference TRBV19 and TRBJ2-1 gives the whole variable domain DGGITQSPKYLFRKEGQNVTLSCEQNLNHDAMYWYRQDPGQGLRLIYYSQIVNDFQKGDIAEGYSVSREKKESFPLTVTSAQKNPTAFYLCASSIGGAYNEQFFGPGTRLTVL.

J is TRBJ2-5 and V is TRBV27; TRBD1 matches at 11 bases. Looked up from germline, CDR1 is MNHEY and CDR2 is SMNVEV (reference sequence). Trimming at V came to 3 bases and at J to 5 bases, leaving 5 bases not matched to a gene. There are 15 residues in the CDR3. The CDR3 DNA reads as TGTGCCAGCAGTTTTACGGGACAGGGGGTGGAGACCCAGTACTTC. Translation gives CASSFTGQGVETQYF.

The chain carries TRBV7-2 and TRBJ1-6; D unclear. Trimming took 3 bases from V and 4 from J, leaving 10 bases between them. This CDR3 is built from 15 residues. CDR1 is SGHTA, CDR2 FQGNSA, per germline. Here the CDR3 reads CASSLGPAYNSPLHF. In nucleotides, the CDR3 is TGTGCCAGCAGCTTGGGCCCCGCATATAATTCACCCCTCCACTTT. The variable domain in full, completed from reference TRBV7-2 and TRBJ1-6, reads GAGVSQSPSNKVTEKGKDVELRCDPISGHTALYWYRQSLGQGLEFLIYFQGNSAPDKSGLPSDRFSAERTGGSVSTLTIQRTQQEDSAVYLCASSLGPAYNSPLHFGNGTRLTVT.

The chain links TRBV3-1 (or the pseudogene TRBV3-2) to TRBJ2-7; D remains ambiguous. The CDR3 spans 12 residues. V lost 5 bases, J lost 5 bases, and 10 bases lay in between. Looked up from germline, CDR1 is LGHDT and CDR2 is YNNKEL (reference sequence). The CDR3 is CASSKGDNEQYF. The CDR3 region has the DNA TGTGCCAGCAGCAAAGGAGACAACGAGCAGTACTTC.

The chain carries TRBV19 and TRBJ2-5; D gene uncertain. V was shortened by 7 bases and J by 3 bases, with 6 bases between the two germline ends. Germline V CDR1 and CDR2: LNHDA, SQIVND (reference sequence). The CDR3 runs to 11 residues. CDR3 DNA: TGTGCCAGTACTGAGGAAGAGACCCAGTACTTC. Protein product: CASTEEETQYF.

V usage is TRBV20-1 and J usage is TRBJ2-1; TRBD2 matches 8 bases. The germline gives CDR1 DFQATT, CDR2 SNEGSKA (reference sequence). The length of the CDR3 is 15 residues. V shed 3 bases, J shed 6 bases, and the junction held 10 bases outside the gene matches. CDR3 DNA sequence: TGCAGTGCTAGTACCTTACGCGGGGGGACCAATGAGCAGTTCTTC. Translation: CSASTLRGGTNEQFF.

DNA for the CDR3: TGTGCCAGCAGCTGGTTAGCGGGGAGGGGGAACGACGAGCAGTACTTC. Translating it yields CASSWLAGRGNDEQYF. V and J are TRBV5-4 and TRBJ2-7, with 8 bases aligning to TRBD2. Germline CDR1 is SGHNT and CDR2 is YYREEE (reference sequence). This CDR3 has 16 residues. The trim removed 3 bases at V and 5 bases at J, leaving 13 bases unmatched.

The chain carries TRBV19 and TRBJ1-2, with 8 bases identical to TRBD1. The trim removed 3 bases at V and 7 bases at J, leaving 13 bases unmatched. The CDR3 spans 16 residues. The germline V gene has CDR1 LNHDA and CDR2 SQIVND (reference sequence). CDR3: CASSIYGQGIGSGYTF. DNA of the CDR3: TGTGCCAGTAGTATCTACGGACAGGGTATCGGCTCTGGCTACACCTTC.

This clone was seen only once. The chain carries TRBV7-6 and TRBJ1-1; D may be TRBD1 (5 bases). This CDR3 comprises 14 residues. Trimming pared 5 bases from V and 4 bases from J, leaving 14 bases between. Germline V gives CDR1 SGHVS, CDR2 FNYEAQ. The CDR3 DNA reads as TGTGCCAGCAGCAAACGGCAGGGTGGCACTGAAGCTTTCTTT. This gives the protein CASSKRQGGTEAFF.

In its sample, this clone was seen a few times. This rearrangement joins TRBV2 to TRBJ2-2; the match to TRBD2 covers 8 bases. The CDR3 loop spans 16 amino acids. Germline V CDR1 and CDR2: SNHLY, FYNNEI. J was trimmed by 5 bases and V by 5 bases; bases with no gene match: 10. CDR3 residues: CASSIIGQRGTGELFF. CDR3 bases: TGTGCCAGCAGTATAATAGGACAGCGGGGGACCGGGGAGCTGTTTTTT.

The rearrangement joins TRBV5-1 to TRBJ2-7; 8 bases align to TRBD1. This CDR3 has 13 amino acids. The V gene end was trimmed by 4 bases and the J gene end by 6 bases; junction bases not matched to a gene: 6. Germline CDR1 is SGHRS and CDR2 is YFSETQ. This CDR3 reads CASSIGGQAEQYF. In DNA, the CDR3 is TGCGCCAGCAGCATTGGGGGACAGGCCGAGCAGTACTTC.

This chain connects TRBV4-1 to TRBJ1-4; D possibly corresponds to TRBD1 (5 bases). The CDR3 runs 17 residues. Between the trimmed V and J ends, which lost 0 bases and 4 bases, there was a span of 15 bases. Germline V gene sequence: CDR1 MGHRA, CDR2 YSYEKL. The CDR3 reads CASSQDRQGAFNEKLFF. The CDR3 region has the DNA TGCGCCAGCAGCCAAGATCGGCAAGGGGCTTTTAATGAAAAACTGTTTTTT.

This clone was seen once. The chain has TRBV11-2 and TRBJ2-2, with 7 bases that match TRBD1. The germline V gene has CDR1 SGHAT and CDR2 FQNNGV. With V trimmed by 6 bases and J by 6 bases, 10 bases remained unmatched. This CDR3 spans 15 amino acids. The CDR3 region has the DNA TGTGCCAGCAGACCCCAGACAGGGTGGTCCGGGGAGCTGTTTTTT. Translating it yields CASRPQTGWSGELFF.

The V call is TRBV11-2, the J call TRBJ2-3, with 10 bases lining up with TRBD2. The germline CDR1 and CDR2 sequences are SGHAT and FQNNGV. This CDR3 spans 16 amino acids. V lost 5 bases to trimming and J lost 3 bases; unmatched junction nucleotides: 8. In DNA form, the CDR3 reads TGTGCCAGCAGCCTTGGGACTAGCGCCACTACAGATACGCAGTATTTT. This gives the protein CASSLGTSATTDTQYF.

The gene calls are TRBV6-5 and TRBJ2-7, with 7 bases matching TRBD1. CDR3 size: 13 residues. V was clipped by 10 bases and J by 4 bases; unmatched bases: 10. Germline lookup yields CDR1 MNHEY and CDR2 SVGAGI. The CDR3 here is CATFRDSSYEQYF. Written as DNA, the CDR3 is TGTGCCACCTTCCGGGACAGCTCATACGAGCAGTACTTC.

The chain employs TRBV11-2 and TRBJ1-1, with no clear D. Germline values: CDR1 SGHAT, CDR2 FQNNGV. With 2 bases removed from V and 0 bases from J, the gap between germline ends came to 10 bases. The CDR3 has 15 amino acids. The CDR3 region has the DNA TGTGCCAGCAGCTTATCGCAGGCAATGAACACTGAAGCTTTCTTT. The encoded protein is CASSLSQAMNTEAFF.

The J gene is TRBJ2-1, the V gene TRBV4-1; TRBD2 matches at 7 bases. The length of the CDR3 is 15 residues. With V trimmed by 1 base and J by 8 bases, 8 bases remained unmatched. From germline, CDR1 is MGHRA and CDR2 YSYEKL. CDR3: CASSQVGLGRDEQFF. Here the CDR3 DNA reads TGCGCCAGCAGCCAAGTCGGTTTAGGGAGGGATGAGCAGTTCTTC.

This sequence joins TRBV15 and TRBJ2-4; 9 nucleotides agree with TRBD1. Germline V gives CDR1 LNHNV, CDR2 YYDKDF (reference sequence). This CDR3 spans 14 amino acids. The junction had 3 bases not matched to a gene; V was cut back by 4 bases and J by 5 bases. For the CDR3, the DNA is TGTGCCACCAGCAACAGACAGGGGGAAAACATTCAGTACTTC. As protein: CATSNRQGENIQYF.

This clone was recorded a few times. The genes are TRBV4-2 and TRBJ2-1; 10 positions agree with TRBD2. CDR3 length equals 16 residues. The V segment lost 1 base and the J segment 6 bases; nucleotides outside the gene matches: 6. CDR1 and CDR2 (germline): LGHNA, YNFKEQ. The CDR3 sequence is CASSQVAGGQSNEQFF. For the CDR3, the DNA is TGTGCCAGCAGCCAAGTAGCGGGGGGCCAGAGCAATGAGCAGTTCTTC.

Written as DNA, the CDR3 is TGTGCCAGCAGCTTAGGGCTGGGGACAGCCTACGAGCAGTACTTC. This gives the protein CASSLGLGTAYEQYF. The chain carries TRBV11-2 and TRBJ2-7; TRBD1 aligns across 7 bases. J lost 2 bases, V lost 1 base, and 5 bases had no gene match. The CDR3 runs to 15 residues. In germline, CDR1 is SGHAT, CDR2 FQNNGV.

CDR3 nucleotides: TGTGCCATCAGTGAGTCGGATAGGGGGCCCTACGAGCAGTACTTC. It yields the protein CAISESDRGPYEQYF. V and J are TRBV10-3 and TRBJ2-7; TRBD1 agrees at 7 bases. The length of the CDR3 is 15 residues. The V gene end was trimmed by 0 bases and the J gene end by 2 bases; junction bases not matched to a gene: 4. The V gene's germline CDR1 is ENHRY and CDR2 SYGVKD.

CDR3 coding DNA: TGTGCCAGCAGCTTTAGACTAGCGGGATACACAGATACGCAGTATTTT. Its translation is CASSFRLAGYTDTQYF. The rearrangement uses TRBV5-4 and TRBJ2-3, with 11 bases lining up with TRBD2. Trimming took 2 bases from V and 2 from J; bases not matched to a gene: 4. The CDR3 is made up of 16 amino acids. CDR1 SGHNT and CDR2 YYREEE come from the germline V gene (reference sequence). The entire variable domain, with the rest obtained from reference TRBV5-4 and TRBJ2-3, is as follows: ETGVTQSPTHLIKTRGQQVTLRCSSQSGHNTVSWYQQALGQGPQFIFQYYREEENGRGNFPPRFSGLQFPNYSSELNVNALELDDSALYLCASSFRLAGYTDTQYFGPGTRLTVL.

The J gene is TRBJ1-2, the V gene TRBV25-1; no definite D call. V was cut by 5 bases and J by 6 bases, with 13 bases left in between. The length of the CDR3 is 13 residues. In germline, CDR1 is MGHDK, CDR2 SYGVNS. The CDR3: CASSQHGSDGYTF. For the CDR3, the DNA is TGTGCCAGCAGTCAACACGGAAGCGATGGCTACACCTTC.